The T cell receptor beta chain described here comes from a study of cytomegalovirus exposure and HLA in healthy donors. Study results and limitations: There were several of the most significant clusters that appeared linked to common viral pathogens in a later analysis.

As regards this clone: The antigen is unknown.

Both 60 Vbeta primers and 13 Jbeta primers went into the PCR. Sequenced by immunoSEQ multiplex PCR; TCRdb stores in-frame clones only, minus some. This sample yields some 170,000 clones, of which about 81% are seen a single time; about 2.2% belongs to the top ten. This CDR3 has 15 amino acids. Per germline, CDR1 SGHDT and CDR2 YYEEEE. Germline trimming cut 0 bases from V and 0 bases from J; bases unmatched to any gene: 3. The TCR was taken from a woman in her twenties or thirties in good health and CMV-seronegative. Input material: PBMCs. The gene calls are TRBV5-6 and TRBJ2-7; 7 nucleotides agree with TRBD1. The CDR3: CASSLGGQNSYEQYF. CDR3 DNA sequence: TGTGCCAGCAGCTTGGGGGGACAGAACTCCTACGAGCAGTACTTC.